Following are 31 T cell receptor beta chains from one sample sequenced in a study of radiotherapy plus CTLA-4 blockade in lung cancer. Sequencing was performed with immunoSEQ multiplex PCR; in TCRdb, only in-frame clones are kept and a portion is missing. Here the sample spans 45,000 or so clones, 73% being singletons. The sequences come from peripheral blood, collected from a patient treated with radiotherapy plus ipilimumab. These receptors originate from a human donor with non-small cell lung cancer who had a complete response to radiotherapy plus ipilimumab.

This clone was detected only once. CDR3 region: CSVDSGLEQYF. CDR3 nucleotides: TGCAGCGTTGACTCGGGTTTAGAGCAGTATTTT. This chain uses TRBV29-1 with TRBJ2-3; D unclear. Trimming removed 3 bases from V and 11 bases from J, with 12 bases in between. The CDR3 runs to 11 residues. Germline assignment: CDR1 SQVTM and CDR2 ANQGSEA.

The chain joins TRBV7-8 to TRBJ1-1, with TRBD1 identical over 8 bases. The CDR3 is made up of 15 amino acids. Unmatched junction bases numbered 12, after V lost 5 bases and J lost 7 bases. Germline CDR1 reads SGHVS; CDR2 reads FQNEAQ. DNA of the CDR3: TGTGCCAGCAGCCGCTTGTCAGGGGGCAGGGGTGAAGCTTTCTTT. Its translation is CASSRLSGGRGEAFF.

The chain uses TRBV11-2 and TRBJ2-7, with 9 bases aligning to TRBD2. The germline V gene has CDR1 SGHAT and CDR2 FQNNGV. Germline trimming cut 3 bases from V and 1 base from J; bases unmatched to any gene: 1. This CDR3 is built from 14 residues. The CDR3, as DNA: TGTGCCAGCAGCTTCAGCGGGGGGTCCTACGAGCAGTACTTC. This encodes CASSFSGGSYEQYF.

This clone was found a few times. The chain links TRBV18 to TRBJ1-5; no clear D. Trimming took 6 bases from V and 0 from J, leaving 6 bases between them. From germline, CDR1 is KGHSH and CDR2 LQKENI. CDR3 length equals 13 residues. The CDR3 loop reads CASSPSSNQPQHF. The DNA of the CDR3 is TGTGCCAGCTCGCCGAGTAGCAATCAGCCCCAGCATTTT.

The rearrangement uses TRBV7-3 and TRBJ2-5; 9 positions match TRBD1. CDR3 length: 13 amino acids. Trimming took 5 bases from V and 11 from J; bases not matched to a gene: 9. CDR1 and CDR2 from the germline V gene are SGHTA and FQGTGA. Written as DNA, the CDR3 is TGTGCCAGCAGCCCCGGGACAGGGATTGAGCAGTACTTC. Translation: CASSPGTGIEQYF.

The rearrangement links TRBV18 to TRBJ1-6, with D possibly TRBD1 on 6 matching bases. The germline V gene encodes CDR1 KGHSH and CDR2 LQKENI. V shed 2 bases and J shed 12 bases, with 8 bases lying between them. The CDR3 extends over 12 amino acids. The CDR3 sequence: CASSPGGLPLHF. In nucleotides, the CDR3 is TGTGCCAGCTCACCAGGGGGCTTACCCCTCCACTTT.

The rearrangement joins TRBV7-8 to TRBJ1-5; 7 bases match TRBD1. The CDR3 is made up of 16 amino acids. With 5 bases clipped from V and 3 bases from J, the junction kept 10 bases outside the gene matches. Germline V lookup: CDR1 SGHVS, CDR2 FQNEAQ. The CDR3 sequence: CASSPMTGLNNQPQHF. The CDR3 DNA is TGTGCCAGCAGCCCAATGACAGGGTTAAACAATCAGCCCCAGCATTTT.

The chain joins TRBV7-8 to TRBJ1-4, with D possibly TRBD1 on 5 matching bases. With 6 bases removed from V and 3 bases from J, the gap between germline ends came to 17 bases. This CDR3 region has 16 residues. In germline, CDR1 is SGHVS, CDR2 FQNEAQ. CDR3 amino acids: CASRARSGAANEKLFF. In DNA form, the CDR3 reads TGTGCCAGCAGGGCTCGGAGTGGGGCGGCTAATGAAAAACTGTTTTTT.

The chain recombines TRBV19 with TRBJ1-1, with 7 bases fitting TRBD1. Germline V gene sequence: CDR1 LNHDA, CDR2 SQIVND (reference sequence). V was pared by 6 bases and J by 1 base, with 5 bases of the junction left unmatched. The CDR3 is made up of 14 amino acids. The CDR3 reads CASRTTGTNTEAFF. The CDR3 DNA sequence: TGTGCCAGTAGGACGACAGGGACGAACACTGAAGCTTTCTTT.

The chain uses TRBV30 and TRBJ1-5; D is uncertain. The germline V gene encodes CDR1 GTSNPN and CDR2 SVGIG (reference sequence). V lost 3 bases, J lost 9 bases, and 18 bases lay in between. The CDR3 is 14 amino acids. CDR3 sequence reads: CAWSGRALTGPQHF. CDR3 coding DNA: TGTGCCTGGAGCGGGAGGGCCTTAACGGGGCCCCAGCATTTT.

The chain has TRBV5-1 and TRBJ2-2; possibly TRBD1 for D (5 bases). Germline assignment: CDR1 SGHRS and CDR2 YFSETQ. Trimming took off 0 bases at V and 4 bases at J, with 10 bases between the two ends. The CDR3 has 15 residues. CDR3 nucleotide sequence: TGCGCCAGCAGCTTGGACGTGGGGCTCACCGGGGAGCTGTTTTTT. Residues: CASSLDVGLTGELFF.

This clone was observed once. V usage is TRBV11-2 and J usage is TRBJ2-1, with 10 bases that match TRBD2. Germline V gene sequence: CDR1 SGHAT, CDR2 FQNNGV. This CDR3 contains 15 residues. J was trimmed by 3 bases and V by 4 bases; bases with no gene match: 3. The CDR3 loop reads CASSYGLAVYNEQFF. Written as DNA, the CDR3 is TGTGCCAGCAGCTATGGACTAGCGGTCTACAATGAGCAGTTCTTC.

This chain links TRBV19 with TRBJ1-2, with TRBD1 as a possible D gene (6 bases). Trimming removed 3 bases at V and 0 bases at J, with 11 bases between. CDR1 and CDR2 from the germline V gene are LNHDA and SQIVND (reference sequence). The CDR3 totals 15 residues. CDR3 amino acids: CASSITGTPNYGYTF. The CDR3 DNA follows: TGTGCCAGTAGTATTACAGGGACACCTAACTATGGCTACACCTTC.

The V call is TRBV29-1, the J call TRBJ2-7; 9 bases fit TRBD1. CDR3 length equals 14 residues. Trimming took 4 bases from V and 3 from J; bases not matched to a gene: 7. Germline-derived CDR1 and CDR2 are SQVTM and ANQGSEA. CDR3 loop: CSVGHTGGHYEQYF. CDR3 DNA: TGCAGCGTTGGCCACACAGGGGGCCACTACGAGCAGTACTTC.

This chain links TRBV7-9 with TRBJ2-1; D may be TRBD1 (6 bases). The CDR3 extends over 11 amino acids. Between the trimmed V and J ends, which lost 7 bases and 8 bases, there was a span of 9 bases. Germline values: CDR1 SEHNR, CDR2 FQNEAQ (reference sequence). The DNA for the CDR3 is TGTGCCAGCACCAGGGGCTATGAGCAGTTCTTC. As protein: CASTRGYEQFF.

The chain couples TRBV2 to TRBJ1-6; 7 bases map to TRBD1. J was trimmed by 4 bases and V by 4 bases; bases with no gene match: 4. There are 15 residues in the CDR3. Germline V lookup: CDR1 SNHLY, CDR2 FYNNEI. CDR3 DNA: TGTGCCAGCAGTGGCGGGACAGCTTATAATTCACCCCTCCACTTT. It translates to CASSGGTAYNSPLHF.

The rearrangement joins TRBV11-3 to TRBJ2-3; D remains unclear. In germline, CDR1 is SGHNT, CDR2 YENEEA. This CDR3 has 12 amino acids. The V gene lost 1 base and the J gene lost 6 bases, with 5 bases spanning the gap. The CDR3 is CASSLGRDTQYF. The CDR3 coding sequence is TGTGCCAGCAGCTTAGGCAGGGATACGCAGTATTTT.

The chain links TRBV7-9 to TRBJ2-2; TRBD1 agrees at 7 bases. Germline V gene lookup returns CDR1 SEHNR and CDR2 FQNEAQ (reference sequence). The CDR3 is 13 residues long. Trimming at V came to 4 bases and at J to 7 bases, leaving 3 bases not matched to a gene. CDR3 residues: CASSSRGSGELFF. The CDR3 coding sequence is TGTGCCAGCAGCTCCAGGGGGAGCGGGGAGCTGTTTTTT.

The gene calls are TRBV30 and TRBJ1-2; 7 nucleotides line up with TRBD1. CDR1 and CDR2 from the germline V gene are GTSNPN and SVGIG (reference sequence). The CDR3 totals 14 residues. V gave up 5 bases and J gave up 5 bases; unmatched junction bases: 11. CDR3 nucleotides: TGTGCCTGGTCACCGGGACAGACGTCGTATGGCTACACCTTC. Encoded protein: CAWSPGQTSYGYTF.

Here the CDR3 reads CEDSGANVLTF. The CDR3 DNA reads TGCGAGGACTCTGGGGCCAACGTCCTGACTTTC. The chain is built from TRBV20-1 and TRBJ2-6; D ambiguous. The germline V gene encodes CDR1 DFQATT and CDR2 SNEGSKA (reference sequence). This CDR3 is built from 11 residues.

The CDR3 here is CASSLDVYEQYF. CDR3 nucleotide sequence: TGCGCCAGCAGCTTGGATGTATACGAGCAGTACTTC. V is TRBV5-1 and J is TRBJ2-7; D is unclear. V lost 0 bases and J 4 bases, leaving 5 bases between the germline ends. Germline V CDR1 and CDR2: SGHRS, YFSETQ. The CDR3 is 12 amino acids.

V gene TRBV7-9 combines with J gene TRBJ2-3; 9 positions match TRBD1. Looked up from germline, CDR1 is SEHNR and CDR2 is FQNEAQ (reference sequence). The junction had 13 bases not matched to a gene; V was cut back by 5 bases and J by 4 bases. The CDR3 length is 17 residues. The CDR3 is CASSITKTGGASDTQYF. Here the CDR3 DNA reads TGTGCCAGCAGCATCACCAAAACAGGGGGCGCTTCAGATACGCAGTATTTT.

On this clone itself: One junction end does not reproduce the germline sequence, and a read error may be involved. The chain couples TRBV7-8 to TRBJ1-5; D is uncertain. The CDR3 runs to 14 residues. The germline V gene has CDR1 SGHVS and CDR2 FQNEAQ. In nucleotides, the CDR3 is TGTGCCAGCAGCCTAGCGGAGGGCAATCAGCCCCAGCATTTT. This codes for CASSLAEGNQPQHF.

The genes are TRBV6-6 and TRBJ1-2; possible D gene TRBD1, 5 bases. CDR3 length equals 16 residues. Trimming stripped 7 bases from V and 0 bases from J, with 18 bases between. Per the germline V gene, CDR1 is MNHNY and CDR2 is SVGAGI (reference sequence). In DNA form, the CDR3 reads TGTGCCAGCACCAAGGCAGGGCGAATTTCTAACTATGGCTACACCTTC. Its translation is CASTKAGRISNYGYTF.

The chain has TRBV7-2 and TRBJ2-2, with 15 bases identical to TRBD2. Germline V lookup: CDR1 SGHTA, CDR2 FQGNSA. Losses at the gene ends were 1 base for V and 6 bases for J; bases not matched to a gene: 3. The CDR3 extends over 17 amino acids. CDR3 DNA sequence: TGTGCCAGCAGCTTAGTGTGGACTAGCGGGGGGGCCGGGGAGCTGTTTTTT. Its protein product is CASSLVWTSGGAGELFF.

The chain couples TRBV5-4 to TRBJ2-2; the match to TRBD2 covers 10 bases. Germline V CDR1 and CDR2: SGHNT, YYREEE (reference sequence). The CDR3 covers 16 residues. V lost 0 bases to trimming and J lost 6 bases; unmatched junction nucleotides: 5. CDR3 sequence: CASSLGLAGLPGELFF. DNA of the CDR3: TGTGCCAGCAGCTTGGGACTAGCGGGCCTCCCCGGGGAGCTGTTTTTT.

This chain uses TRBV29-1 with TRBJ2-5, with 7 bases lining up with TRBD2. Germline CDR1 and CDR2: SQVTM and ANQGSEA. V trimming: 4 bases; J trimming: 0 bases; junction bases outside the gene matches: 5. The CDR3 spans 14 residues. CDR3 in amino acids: CSVVPSGNQETQYF. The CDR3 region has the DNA TGCAGCGTTGTGCCTAGCGGTAACCAAGAGACCCAGTACTTC.

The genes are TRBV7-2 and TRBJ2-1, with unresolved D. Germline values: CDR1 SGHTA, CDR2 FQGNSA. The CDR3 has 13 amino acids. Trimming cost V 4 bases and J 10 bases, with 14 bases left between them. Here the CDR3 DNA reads TGTGCCAGCAGCTCCGTCTTTTTGGAGGAGCAGTTCTTC. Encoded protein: CASSSVFLEEQFF.

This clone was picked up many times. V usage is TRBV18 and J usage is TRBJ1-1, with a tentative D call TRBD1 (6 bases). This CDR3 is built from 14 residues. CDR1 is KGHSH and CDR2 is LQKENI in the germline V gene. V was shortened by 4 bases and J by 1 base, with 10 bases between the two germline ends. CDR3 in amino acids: CASSHRDGNTEAFF. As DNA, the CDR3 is TGTGCCAGCTCACACAGGGATGGGAACACTGAAGCTTTCTTT.

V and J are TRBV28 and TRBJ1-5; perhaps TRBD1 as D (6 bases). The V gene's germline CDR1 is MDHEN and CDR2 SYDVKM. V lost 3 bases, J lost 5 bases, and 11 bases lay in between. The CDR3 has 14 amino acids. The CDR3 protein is CASSFGQGYQPQHF. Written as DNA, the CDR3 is TGTGCCAGCAGTTTCGGCCAGGGGTATCAGCCCCAGCATTTT.

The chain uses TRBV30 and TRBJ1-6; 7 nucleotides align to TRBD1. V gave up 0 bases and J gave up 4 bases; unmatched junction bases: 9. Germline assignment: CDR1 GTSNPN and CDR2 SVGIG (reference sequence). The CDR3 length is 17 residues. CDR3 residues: CAWSVRGQVTYNSPLHF. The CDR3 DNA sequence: TGTGCCTGGAGTGTTCGAGGACAGGTCACGTATAATTCACCCCTCCACTTT.